One sample yielded the 30 T cell receptor beta chains listed below, sequenced in a study of cytomegalovirus exposure and HLA in healthy donors (dated by TCRdb to the late 2010s). Library preparation used the immunoSEQ multiplex PCR assay. The multiplex PCR relied on a mix of 60 forward primers for TCR Vbeta segments and 13 reverse primers for TCR Jbeta segments. The clones in this table, taken by TCRdb from immuneACCESS, are in-frame only. Not every clone is retained; where verified, under half of the shortfall comes from an unresolved V gene, and the cause of the rest is unknown. The sample includes more than 50,000 clones, with more than 65% observed a single time. The top ten clonotypes cover about 32% of the sample. Source material: PBMCs. These receptors originate from a man between 40 and 49 years old in good health and CMV-seropositive.

DNA of the CDR3: TGTGCCAGCAGCCCCTCGCCGGACAGGGCGAACACTGAAGCTTTCTTT. This gives the protein CASSPSPDRANTEAFF. The rearrangement joins TRBV7-2 to TRBJ1-1; 8 bases fit TRBD1. The CDR3 spans 16 residues. J was trimmed by 1 base and V by 5 bases; bases with no gene match: 9. Germline V CDR1 and CDR2: SGHTA, FQGNSA.

This chain joins TRBV6-5 and TRBJ2-7; D unclear. Trimming took off 0 bases at V and 2 bases at J, with 8 bases between the two ends. This CDR3 comprises 14 residues. Germline values: CDR1 MNHEY, CDR2 SVGAGI. CDR3 in DNA: TGTGCCAGCAGTTACTCGATGGCCCCCTACGAGCAGTACTTC. Translation gives CASSYSMAPYEQYF.

The rearrangement joins TRBV10-1 to TRBJ2-3; TRBD2 matches at 10 bases. V was clipped by 8 bases and J by 0 bases; unmatched bases: 17. Germline V gives CDR1 WNHNN, CDR2 SYGVQD (reference sequence). The CDR3 is 19 amino acids. This CDR3 reads CASSLKTVAGGPSTDTQYF. The CDR3 DNA is TGCGCCAGCTCCTTGAAAACGGTAGCGGGGGGCCCGAGCACAGATACGCAGTATTTT.

This chain joins TRBV30 and TRBJ1-3; D possibly corresponds to TRBD1 (6 bases). V was shortened by 2 bases and J by 4 bases, with 12 bases between the two germline ends. CDR1 and CDR2 from the germline V gene are GTSNPN and SVGIG (reference sequence). This CDR3 has 14 residues. The CDR3 reads CAWSPTGFGNTIYF. Here the CDR3 DNA reads TGTGCCTGGAGTCCAACAGGGTTCGGAAACACCATATATTTT.

V gene TRBV7-9 combines with J gene TRBJ1-5; 7 bases match TRBD1. Germline trimming cut 5 bases from V and 7 bases from J; bases unmatched to any gene: 5. The germline gives CDR1 SEHNR, CDR2 FQNEAQ (reference sequence). The CDR3 loop spans 13 amino acids. The CDR3 coding sequence is TGTGCCAGCAGCACGACAGGGCTCCAGCCCCAGCATTTT. It is translated as CASSTTGLQPQHF.

The rearrangement uses TRBV19 and TRBJ1-5; 9 bases are shared with TRBD1. The CDR3 spans 14 residues. With V trimmed by 6 bases and J by 9 bases, 9 bases remained unmatched. The germline V gene encodes CDR1 LNHDA and CDR2 SQIVND (reference sequence). The CDR3 DNA follows: TGTGCCAGTAGCCCCCGGGACAGGGAGCCGCCCCAGCATTTT. Its translation is CASSPRDREPPQHF.

The chain joins TRBV7-9 to TRBJ2-3; 8 positions agree with TRBD2. The CDR3 covers 17 residues. Germline assignment: CDR1 SEHNR and CDR2 FQNEAQ (reference sequence). J lost 1 base, V lost 5 bases, and 11 bases had no gene match. CDR3 DNA: TGTGCCAGCAGCCCTTACGGGGGGGCATCGGGCACAGATACGCAGTATTTT. Encoded protein: CASSPYGGASGTDTQYF.

V is TRBV19 and J is TRBJ1-1; D is unresolved. V lost 1 base to trimming and J lost 3 bases, with 9 bases between them. Germline lookup yields CDR1 LNHDA and CDR2 SQIVND (reference sequence). The CDR3 has 14 residues. The CDR3 nucleotides are TGTGCCAGTAGTATAGGAGGCGGAGACACTGAAGCTTTCTTT. Its translation: CASSIGGGDTEAFF. Filled out from reference TRBV19 and TRBJ1-1, the complete variable domain reads DGGITQSPKYLFRKEGQNVTLSCEQNLNHDAMYWYRQDPGQGLRLIYYSQIVNDFQKGDIAEGYSVSREKKESFPLTVTSAQKNPTAFYLCASSIGGGDTEAFFGQGTRLTVV.

The chain employs TRBV27 and TRBJ1-2, with 9 nucleotides matching TRBD1. With V trimmed by 4 bases and J by 2 bases, 5 bases remained unmatched. The CDR3 sequence is 15 residues long. CDR1 is MNHEY, CDR2 SMNVEV, per germline (reference sequence). CDR3 loop: CASSSRDRANYGYTF. DNA for the CDR3: TGTGCCAGCAGTTCCCGGGACAGGGCCAACTATGGCTACACCTTC.

This clone was counted only a few times. The gene calls are TRBV4-1 and TRBJ2-1; 8 bases match TRBD1. CDR1 is MGHRA and CDR2 is YSYEKL in the germline V gene. This CDR3 is built from 14 residues. Losses at the gene ends were 5 bases for V and 9 bases for J; bases not matched to a gene: 9. The CDR3 DNA reads TGCGCCAGCAGCTCCTGGACAGGGATGAGTGAGCAGTTCTTC. This encodes CASSSWTGMSEQFF.

The J gene is TRBJ1-1, the V gene TRBV5-6; D possibly corresponds to TRBD1 (5 bases). Trimming cost V 4 bases and J 6 bases, with 10 bases left between them. The CDR3 runs 12 residues. Germline V lookup: CDR1 SGHDT, CDR2 YYEEEE. DNA for the CDR3: TGTGCCAGCAGCACGGGGGGGGCTGAAGCTTTCTTT. Translating it yields CASSTGGAEAFF.

The chain employs TRBV6-5 and TRBJ1-2; D might be TRBD1 (6 bases). The CDR3 is 16 amino acids. Trimming removed 0 bases from V and 5 bases from J, with 16 bases in between. The V gene's germline CDR1 is MNHEY and CDR2 SVGAGI. The CDR3 bases are TGTGCCAGCAGTTACTCGAGGACGGGGGGCTCATATGGCTACACCTTC. It encodes CASSYSRTGGSYGYTF.

This sequence joins TRBV7-9 and TRBJ2-2, with D perhaps matching TRBD1 (5 bases). Deletions cut 0 bases from V and 7 bases from J, with 9 bases between. Germline V gene lookup returns CDR1 SEHNR and CDR2 FQNEAQ (reference sequence). The CDR3 is 14 amino acids. The CDR3: CASSLASRGGELFF. The DNA of the CDR3 is TGTGCCAGCAGCTTAGCGTCAAGGGGCGGGGAGCTGTTTTTT.

The chain couples TRBV6-5 to TRBJ1-6; 8 positions agree with TRBD1. CDR3 length: 14 residues. CDR1 is MNHEY, CDR2 SVGAGI, per germline. The V segment lost 6 bases and the J segment 7 bases; nucleotides outside the gene matches: 5. CDR3 protein: CASSPQGVNSPLHF. CDR3 DNA sequence: TGTGCCAGCAGCCCACAGGGGGTAAATTCACCCCTCCACTTT.

This chain links TRBV2 with TRBJ2-2, with 7 nucleotides matching TRBD1. The V gene's germline CDR1 is SNHLY and CDR2 FYNNEI. The CDR3 is 15 amino acids. The J segment lost 6 bases and the V segment lost 7 bases, leaving 11 bases of the junction unmatched. CDR3 DNA: TGTGCCAGCACCGAAAGGGGGCCTCAAGCCGGGGAGCTGTTTTTT. It encodes CASTERGPQAGELFF.

The J gene is TRBJ2-3, the V gene TRBV19; tentatively, D is TRBD1 (6 bases). Germline CDR1 and CDR2: LNHDA and SQIVND (reference sequence). The V gene lost 6 bases and the J gene lost 5 bases, with 12 bases spanning the gap. The CDR3 covers 13 residues. The DNA of the CDR3 is TGTGCCAGTAGCCTGGGGGCGGGAGATACGCAGTATTTT. Its translation: CASSLGAGDTQYF.

The gene calls are TRBV5-1 and TRBJ1-6; possible D gene TRBD1, 5 bases. There are 15 residues in the CDR3. V was clipped by 0 bases and J by 9 bases, with 13 bases between them. CDR1 SGHRS and CDR2 YFSETQ come from the germline V gene. CDR3 coding DNA: TGCGCCAGCAGCTTGGGGGTCCAGGGAAGTTCACCCCTCCACTTT. It is translated as CASSLGVQGSSPLHF.

The chain combines TRBV19 with TRBJ2-7, with D perhaps TRBD2 (5 bases). V lost 5 bases and J 2 bases, leaving 10 bases between the germline ends. Per germline, CDR1 LNHDA and CDR2 SQIVND (reference sequence). CDR3 size: 13 residues. This CDR3 reads CASSLPGTYEQYF. CDR3 DNA: TGTGCCAGTAGTCTTCCCGGGACCTACGAGCAGTACTTC.

This chain connects TRBV10-3 to TRBJ2-5; 7 positions match TRBD2. The V segment lost 6 bases and the J segment 2 bases; nucleotides outside the gene matches: 12. Germline CDR1 is ENHRY and CDR2 is SYGVKD. The CDR3 sequence is 16 residues long. CDR3 DNA sequence: TGTGCCATCAGCCCCGGTCGGAGCGGGGCACAAGAGACCCAGTACTTC. Protein product: CAISPGRSGAQETQYF.

This chain connects TRBV15 to TRBJ2-5; possibly TRBD1 for D (6 bases). With 8 bases removed from V and 5 bases from J, the gap between germline ends came to 18 bases. The germline gives CDR1 LNHNV, CDR2 YYDKDF (reference sequence). The CDR3 contains 14 residues. The CDR3 DNA reads TGTGCCACCCGGCAGGGGTCGTCGTGGGAGACCCAGTACTTC. Translating it yields CATRQGSSWETQYF.

This rearrangement joins TRBV5-1 to TRBJ1-4; the D gene is possibly TRBD1 (5 bases). The CDR3 length is 19 residues. Germline CDR1 SGHRS, CDR2 YFSETQ. Trimming shortened V by 3 bases and J by 2 bases, and 23 bases separated the two germline ends. CDR3 in DNA: TGCGCCAGCAGCTCTGGTCGCTTGGGCAGGGTGTTCACTAATGAAAAACTGTTTTTT. Residues: CASSSGRLGRVFTNEKLFF.

The rearrangement joins TRBV6-6 to TRBJ2-1; 12 bases line up with TRBD1. After removal of 7 bases from V and 7 bases from J, the junction contained 8 bases not matched to a gene. Germline lookup yields CDR1 MNHNY and CDR2 SVGAGI (reference sequence). There are 15 residues in the CDR3. The CDR3 reads CASIPGTGGTNEQFF. The DNA for the CDR3 is TGTGCCAGCATTCCTGGGACAGGGGGCACGAATGAGCAGTTCTTC.

The V gene is TRBV30, the J gene TRBJ1-5, with D perhaps matching TRBD1 (5 bases). The V end lost 3 bases, the J end lost 0 bases, and 9 bases lay between the germline ends. Germline V gene sequence: CDR1 GTSNPN, CDR2 SVGIG (reference sequence). The CDR3 spans 14 residues. This CDR3 is CAWRAGNSNQPQHF. The CDR3 DNA sequence: TGTGCCTGGAGGGCAGGGAATAGCAATCAGCCCCAGCATTTT. Together with reference TRBV30 and TRBJ1-5, the CDR3 gives the full variable domain: SQTIHQWPATLVQPVGSPLSLECTVEGTSNPNLYWYRQAAGRGLQLLFYSVGIGQISSEVPQNLSASRPQDRQFILSSKKLLLSDSGFYLCAWRAGNSNQPQHFGDGTRLSIL.

The V and J genes are TRBV6-6 and TRBJ1-1; D might be TRBD1 (5 bases). CDR3 length: 14 residues. Germline V gives CDR1 MNHNY, CDR2 SVGAGI (reference sequence). Between the trimmed V and J ends, which lost 1 base and 4 bases, there was a span of 10 bases. CDR3 bases: TGTGCCAGCAGTTACTTCTACGGGGGCACTGAAGCTTTCTTT. This encodes CASSYFYGGTEAFF.

The CDR3 loop reads CAISKGGRETQYF. The CDR3, as DNA: TGTGCCATCAGCAAAGGGGGACGGGAGACCCAGTACTTC. The gene calls are TRBV10-3 and TRBJ2-5, with D maybe TRBD1 (6 bases). Looked up from germline, CDR1 is ENHRY and CDR2 is SYGVKD. The CDR3 is made up of 13 amino acids. V was shortened by 6 bases and J by 5 bases, with 13 bases between the two germline ends.

This chain connects TRBV29-1 to TRBJ1-2; TRBD1 matches 7 bases. Trimming cost V 6 bases and J 0 bases; bases outside gene matches: 25. This CDR3 is 20 amino acids long. Germline CDR1 reads SQVTM; CDR2 reads ANQGSEA. The CDR3: CSVSRDRKQSPETANYGYTF. The CDR3 nucleotides read TGCAGCGTGTCCCGGGACAGAAAGCAGAGCCCAGAGACAGCTAACTATGGCTACACCTTC.

The chain has TRBV4-2 and TRBJ2-1; 10 bases line up with TRBD2. Trimming at V came to 4 bases and at J to 6 bases, leaving 6 bases not matched to a gene. From germline, CDR1 is LGHNA and CDR2 YNFKEQ. The CDR3 is 15 amino acids. CDR3 in DNA: TGTGCCAGCAGCCTACCTAGCGGGGGCCTCAATGAGCAGTTCTTC. Its translation is CASSLPSGGLNEQFF.

The chain recombines TRBV9 with TRBJ1-1; D is perhaps TRBD1 (6 bases). This CDR3 is built from 15 residues. V shed 3 bases and J shed 6 bases, with 18 bases lying between them. The germline gives CDR1 SGDLS, CDR2 YYNGEE. The CDR3 coding sequence is TGTGCCAGCAGCGAGGGGGATAGGGGGAGGGCTGAAGCTTTCTTT. The encoded protein is CASSEGDRGRAEAFF.

This clone was seen a few times. V and J are TRBV5-1 and TRBJ1-3, with TRBD1 identical over 8 bases. CDR1 and CDR2 from the germline V gene are SGHRS and YFSETQ. V gave up 4 bases and J gave up 4 bases; unmatched junction bases: 4. This CDR3 is 14 amino acids long. The CDR3 region has the DNA TGCGCCAGCAGCCCCCAGGGGGCGGGAAACACCATATATTTT. It yields the protein CASSPQGAGNTIYF.

The rearrangement joins TRBV9 to TRBJ2-7; the match to TRBD1 covers 12 bases. Trimming removed 3 bases from V and 1 base from J; junction bases left unmatched: 5. Germline V lookup: CDR1 SGDLS, CDR2 YYNGEE. The CDR3 covers 16 residues. CDR3 DNA sequence: TGTGCCAGCAGCGGAGGGACAGGGGGCAGATCCTACGAGCAGTACTTC. Amino acids: CASSGGTGGRSYEQYF.